Below, 2 T cell receptor beta chains from the same sample are listed, as sequenced in a study of cytomegalovirus exposure and HLA in healthy donors. TCRdb's table, derived via immunoSEQ multiplex PCR, lists solely in-frame clones and lacks some. The repertoire holds about 160,000 clones, with roughly 86% as singletons. The material sequenced was PBMCs. The receptor set was obtained from a man aged 18 to 29 in good health and CMV-seropositive.

The V gene is TRBV29-1, the J gene TRBJ2-1; 12 positions agree with TRBD1. The V gene's germline CDR1 is SQVTM and CDR2 ANQGSEA. The trim removed 6 bases at V and 0 bases at J, leaving 6 bases unmatched. This CDR3 contains 16 residues. The CDR3 DNA reads TGCAGCGTAACGGGGACAGGGGGCTTCTCCTACAATGAGCAGTTCTTC. Its translation is CSVTGTGGFSYNEQFF.

As to this clone: At one of its ends the junction is not consistent with the germline gene, which may arise from a read error. This rearrangement joins TRBV7-7 to TRBJ1-2; TRBD1 aligns across 7 bases. The germline V gene has CDR1 SSHAT and CDR2 FNYEAQ (reference sequence). The CDR3 contains 13 residues. CDR3 DNA: TGTGCTAGCAGCCGACAGGGAATCTATGGCTACACCTTC. Protein: CASSRQGIYGYTF.